The 23 T cell receptor beta chains listed next were all sequenced from one sample in a study of early T cells in non-severe SARS-CoV-2 infection. MiXCR was run by TCRdb on the 5' RACE reads, yielding one entry per CDR3 protein. This sample has around 58,000 distinct CDR3 sequences, with under 15% found just once. Here the sequenced sample was whole blood, taken at baseline. These TCRs come from an adult who was a healthcare worker with PCR-confirmed SARS-CoV-2 infection or an uninfected control (not recorded which).

This clonotype was recorded at least ten times. This sequence joins TRBV24-1 and TRBJ1-2; D remains ambiguous. Trimming left V 5 bases short and J 2 bases short, with 2 bases between. The germline V gene has CDR1 KGHDR and CDR2 SFDVKD. The CDR3 is 11 residues long. The CDR3 reads CATSGNYGYTF. CDR3 nucleotides: TGTGCCACCAGTGGCAACTATGGCTACACCTTC.

The chain is built from TRBV3-1 and TRBJ2-7; unclear D gene. The CDR3 is 15 amino acids. Trimming took off 5 bases at V and 2 bases at J, with 16 bases between the two ends. Germline CDR1 and CDR2: LGHDT and YNNKEL (reference sequence). The CDR3 here is CASSANPDSTYEQYF. CDR3 DNA: TGTGCCAGCAGCGCGAACCCGGATTCGACCTACGAGCAGTACTTC.

In its sample, this clonotype was seen a few times. The CDR3: CASSSTGRGEKLFF. The CDR3 bases are TGTGCCAGCAGCTCAACTGGAAGGGGGGAAAAACTGTTTTTT. The V and J genes are TRBV6-2 or TRBV6-3 and TRBJ1-4; D is perhaps TRBD1 (6 bases). From germline, CDR1 is MNHEY and CDR2 SVGEGT. Trimming removed 6 bases at V and 8 bases at J, with 16 bases between. The CDR3 loop spans 14 amino acids.

This clonotype occurred a few times. CDR3 coding DNA: TGTGCCAGCAGTCATAGGAGTTTAAGGACAGATACGCAGTATTTT. Protein: CASSHRSLRTDTQYF. This chain links TRBV5-6 with TRBJ2-3; D unresolved. CDR3 size: 15 residues. V was shortened by 5 bases and J by 3 bases, with 16 bases between the two germline ends. CDR1 and CDR2 (germline): SGHDT, YYEEEE.

The CDR3 sequence is CASSGTASLYGYTF. In DNA form, the CDR3 reads TGTGCCAGCAGTGGGACGGCTTCCCTCTATGGCTACACCTTC. The chain is built from TRBV6-5 and TRBJ1-2, with D tentatively TRBD1 (5 bases). This CDR3 comprises 14 residues. Trimming cost V 5 bases and J 4 bases, with 14 bases left between them. Germline V gene data show CDR1 as MNHEY and CDR2 as SVGAGI.

A few counts support this clonotype. This chain joins TRBV7-2 and TRBJ2-3, with 9 bases that match TRBD2. This CDR3 is built from 16 residues. V shed 3 bases, J shed 1 base, and the junction held 5 bases outside the gene matches. Germline V gene lookup returns CDR1 SGHTA and CDR2 FQGNSA. The CDR3 region has the DNA TGTGCCAGCAGCTTTCGCTGGACTAGCGGCACAGATACGCAGTATTTT. Protein product: CASSFRWTSGTDTQYF.

This clonotype was detected ten times or more. V gene TRBV5-1 combines with J gene TRBJ2-7; the match to TRBD1 covers 9 bases. CDR1 and CDR2 from the germline V gene are SGHRS and YFSETQ. V shed 2 bases, J shed 1 base, and the junction held 10 bases outside the gene matches. The CDR3 runs to 17 residues. Here the CDR3 reads CASSFSPPGQGSYEQYF. The CDR3 nucleotides are TGCGCCAGCAGCTTCTCCCCCCCGGGACAGGGATCCTACGAGCAGTACTTC.

This clonotype was seen repeatedly, ten times or more. V is TRBV2 and J is TRBJ2-4; TRBD1 or TRBD2 may be the D gene (5 bases each). Trimming took 8 bases from V and 6 from J, leaving 5 bases between them. The CDR3 extends over 10 amino acids. The germline gives CDR1 SNHLY, CDR2 FYNNEI. The CDR3 DNA follows: TGTGCCAGCGGGGGAAACATTCAGTACTTC. Translating gives CASGGNIQYF.

This clonotype was observed at least ten times. This chain joins TRBV11-2 and TRBJ2-4; D is ambiguous. V was clipped by 5 bases and J by 8 bases, with 16 bases between them. The CDR3 contains 14 residues. Germline V gene data show CDR1 as SGHAT and CDR2 as FQNNGV. CDR3 bases: TGTGCCAGCAGCCCAAACCCCCGTGGGGACATTCAGTACTTC. Amino acid sequence: CASSPNPRGDIQYF. Full variable domain (missing parts from reference TRBV11-2 and TRBJ2-4): EAGVAQSPRYKIIEKRQSVAFWCNPISGHATLYWYQQILGQGPKLLIQFQNNGVVDDSQLPKDRFSAERLKGVDSTLKIQPAKLEDSAVYLCASSPNPRGDIQYFGAGTRLSVL.

The genes are TRBV12-3 or TRBV12-4 and TRBJ2-7, with D perhaps matching TRBD1 or TRBD2 (6 bases each). V lost 2 bases and J 0 bases, leaving 11 bases between the germline ends. CDR3 length: 15 residues. The DNA of the CDR3 is TGTGCCAGCAGTTTATCCCGGGGGCGCTCCTACGAGCAGTACTTC. Translated: CASSLSRGRSYEQYF.

This sequence joins TRBV7-2 and TRBJ1-1; D perhaps matches TRBD1 (6 bases). Germline V lookup: CDR1 SGHTA, CDR2 FQGNSA. V was clipped by 1 base and J by 5 bases, with 14 bases between them. This CDR3 spans 15 amino acids. The CDR3 loop is CASSLVGGPLTEAFF. CDR3 in DNA: TGTGCCAGCAGCTTAGTCGGGGGGCCTTTGACTGAAGCTTTCTTT.

Concerning this clonotype itself: A read error may explain this, as a much larger clone is one base away. The chain combines TRBV28 with TRBJ2-3; tentatively, D is TRBD1 (5 bases). The CDR3 contains 15 residues. The germline CDR1 and CDR2 sequences are MDHEN and SYDVKM. The DNA of the CDR3 is TGTGTCAGCTCAAGACAGAGCCCTAGCACAGATACGCAGTATTTT. This codes for CVSSRQSPSTDTQYF. Supplemented by reference TRBV28 and TRBJ2-3, the full variable domain reads DVKVTQSSRYLVKRTGEKVFLECVQDMDHENMFWYRQDPGLGLRLIYFSYDVKMKEKGDIPEGYSVSREKKERFSLILESASTNQTSMYLCVSSRQSPSTDTQYFGPGTRLTVL.

The chain employs TRBV7-9 and TRBJ1-5; D remains ambiguous. CDR1 and CDR2 from the germline V gene are SEHNR and FQNEAQ (reference sequence). The V end was cut by 6 bases, the J end by 4 bases, with 10 bases between. The CDR3 extends over 13 amino acids. The CDR3 sequence is CASSGQANQPQHF. DNA for the CDR3: TGTGCCAGCAGTGGGCAAGCTAATCAGCCCCAGCATTTT.

The rearrangement uses TRBV12-3 or TRBV12-4 and TRBJ1-1; 7 nucleotides align to TRBD1. Trimming removed 5 bases from V and 5 bases from J; junction bases left unmatched: 11. The CDR3 totals 15 residues. CDR3 bases: TGTGCCAGCAGTCGGTCGTACAGGGGAGGGACTGAAGCTTTCTTT. Its protein product is CASSRSYRGGTEAFF.

V usage is TRBV18 and J usage is TRBJ2-6; D remains unclear. The germline CDR1 and CDR2 sequences are KGHSH and LQKENI. V lost 3 bases to trimming and J lost 0 bases, with 3 bases between them. This CDR3 spans 14 amino acids. The chain's CDR3 is CASSPSSGANVLTF. CDR3 coding DNA: TGTGCCAGCTCACCTAGCTCTGGGGCCAACGTCCTGACTTTC. The full variable domain, rest sourced from reference TRBV18 and TRBJ2-6, is NAGVMQNPRHLVRRRGQEARLRCSPMKGHSHVYWYRQLPEEGLKFMVYLQKENIIDESGMPKERFSAEFPKEGPSILRIQQVVRGDSAAYFCASSPSSGANVLTFGAGSRLTVL.

This clonotype was detected a few times. The V call is TRBV2, the J call TRBJ2-5; 12 bases match TRBD2. This CDR3 contains 15 residues. J gave up 3 bases and V 5 bases, and 4 bases lay outside the gene matches. Per germline, CDR1 SNHLY and CDR2 FYNNEI. In DNA form, the CDR3 reads TGTGCCAGCAGTCCGAGACTAGCGGGAGAAGAGACCCAGTACTTC. This encodes CASSPRLAGEETQYF.

This clonotype was seen repeatedly, ten times or more. The chain combines TRBV2 with TRBJ2-3; a weak D match, TRBD1 (5 bases). This CDR3 has 12 amino acids. Germline CDR1 is SNHLY and CDR2 is FYNNEI. V dropped 4 bases and J dropped 5 bases, with 7 bases sitting between them. The CDR3 bases are TGTGCCAGCAGTGGGACAATAGATACGCAGTATTTT. It translates to CASSGTIDTQYF.

This clonotype was counted between two and nine times. The chain links TRBV5-1 to TRBJ1-2, with 7 bases fitting TRBD1. Germline CDR1 and CDR2: SGHRS and YFSETQ. Losses at the gene ends were 0 bases for V and 5 bases for J; bases not matched to a gene: 7. The CDR3 loop spans 15 amino acids. Here the CDR3 reads CASSLEPGTAYGYTF. In DNA form, the CDR3 reads TGCGCCAGCAGCTTGGAGCCGGGGACAGCTTATGGCTACACCTTC.

The chain combines TRBV7-2 with TRBJ2-5, with 7 positions matching TRBD2. The ends lost 1 base at V and 1 base at J; junction bases unmatched: 3. The CDR3 covers 15 residues. In germline, CDR1 is SGHTA, CDR2 FQGNSA. CDR3 coding DNA: TGTGCCAGCAGCTTAGGTGGGACTATCCAAGAGACCCAGTACTTC. This translates into CASSLGGTIQETQYF.

In its sample, this clonotype was seen many times. CDR3 amino acids: CSARPGRNNSPLHF. CDR3 coding DNA: TGCAGTGCCAGACCGGGACGGAATAATTCACCCCTCCACTTT. The genes are TRBV20-1 and TRBJ1-6; D may be TRBD1 (5 bases). The V and J ends lost 6 bases and 5 bases respectively, with 14 bases between them. Looked up from germline, CDR1 is DFQATT and CDR2 is SNEGSKA (reference sequence). The CDR3 spans 14 residues.

This clonotype was recorded at least ten times. This sequence joins TRBV4-1 and TRBJ1-1; D is undetermined. V was cut by 1 base and J by 5 bases, with 8 bases left in between. CDR3 length equals 13 residues. The V gene's germline CDR1 is MGHRA and CDR2 YSYEKL. This CDR3 reads CASSQVPGTEAFF. The DNA of the CDR3 is TGCGCCAGCAGCCAAGTTCCGGGGACTGAAGCTTTCTTT.

This clonotype was counted ten times or more. The genes are TRBV10-2 and TRBJ1-2; weak D call: TRBD1 (6 bases). This CDR3 spans 11 amino acids. V lost 6 bases, J lost 4 bases, and 6 bases lay in between. The V gene's germline CDR1 is WSHSY and CDR2 SAAADI. In DNA, the CDR3 is TGCGCCAGCAGGGACAGCTATGGCTACACCTTC. This sequence encodes CASRDSYGYTF.

V usage is TRBV4-2 and J usage is TRBJ1-1; D remains unclear. The CDR3 sequence is 15 residues long. Trimming took off 0 bases at V and 2 bases at J, with 10 bases between the two ends. Germline assignment: CDR1 LGHNA and CDR2 YNFKEQ. CDR3 DNA sequence: TGTGCCAGCAGCCAAGATCTTTTAATAAACACTGAAGCTTTCTTT. This encodes CASSQDLLINTEAFF.